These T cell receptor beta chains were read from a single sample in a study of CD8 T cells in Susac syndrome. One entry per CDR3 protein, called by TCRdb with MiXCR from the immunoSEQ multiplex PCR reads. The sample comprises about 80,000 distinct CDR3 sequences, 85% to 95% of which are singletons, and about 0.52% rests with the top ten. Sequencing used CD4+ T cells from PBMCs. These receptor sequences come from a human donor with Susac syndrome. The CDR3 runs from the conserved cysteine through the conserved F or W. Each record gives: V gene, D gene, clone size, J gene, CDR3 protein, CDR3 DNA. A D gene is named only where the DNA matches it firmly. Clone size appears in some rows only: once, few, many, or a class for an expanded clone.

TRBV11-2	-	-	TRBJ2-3	CASSPSGVTDTQYF	TGTGCCAGCAGCCCCTCCGGGGTCACAGATACGCAGTATTTT
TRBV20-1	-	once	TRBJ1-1	CSALPPAMNTEAFF	TGCAGTGCCCTGCCCCCGGCTATGAACACTGAAGCTTTCTTT
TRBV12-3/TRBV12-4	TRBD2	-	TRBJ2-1	CASSFVISGSYEQFF	TGTGCCAGCAGTTTTGTGATTAGCGGGAGCTATGAGCAGTTCTTC
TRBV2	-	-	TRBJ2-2	CASKIVAGELFF	TGTGCCAGCAAGATAGTCGCCGGGGAGCTGTTTTTT
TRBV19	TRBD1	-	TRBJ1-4	CASSPWRGRSEKLFF	TGTGCCAGTAGTCCTTGGAGGGGGCGTAGTGAAAAACTGTTTTTT
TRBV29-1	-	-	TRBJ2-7	CSVAAGPYEQYF	TGCAGCGTTGCCGCAGGGCCCTACGAGCAGTACTTC
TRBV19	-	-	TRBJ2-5	CASSIELQETQYF	TGTGCCAGTAGTATAGAACTTCAAGAGACCCAGTACTTC
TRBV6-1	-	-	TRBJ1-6	CASSPIGSRANSPLHF	TGTGCCAGCAGCCCAATTGGCAGCCGCGCTAATTCACCCCTCCACTTT
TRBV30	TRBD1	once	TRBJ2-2	CAWSQGAGELFF	TGTGCCTGGAGCCAGGGGGCCGGGGAGCTGTTTTTT
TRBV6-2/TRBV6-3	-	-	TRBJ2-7	CASSPAREQYF	TGTGCCAGCAGTCCCGCTCGGGAGCAGTACTTC
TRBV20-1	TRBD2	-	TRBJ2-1	CSARAEAGGSYNEQFF	TGCAGTGCTAGAGCAGAAGCGGGGGGATCCTACAATGAGCAGTTCTTC
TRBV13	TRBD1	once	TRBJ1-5	CASRTFSHRDSLNQPQHF	TGTGCCAGCAGAACTTTTAGTCACCGGGACAGCCTCAATCAGCCCCAGCATTTT
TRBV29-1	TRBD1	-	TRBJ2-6	CSAGQANVLTF	TGCAGCGCCGGACAGGCAAACGTCCTGACTTTC
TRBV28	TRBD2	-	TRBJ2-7	CASSRGGGSYEQYF	TGTGCCAGCAGTCGGGGGGGAGGGAGCTACGAGCAGTACTTC
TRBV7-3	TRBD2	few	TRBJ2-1	CASSPDSSGVEQFF	TGTGCCAGCAGCCCTGACTCTAGCGGGGTTGAGCAGTTCTTC
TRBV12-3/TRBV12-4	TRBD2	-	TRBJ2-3	CASRPGLAAPISRTDTQYF	TGTGCCAGCAGGCCGGGACTAGCGGCCCCAATATCGCGCACAGATACGCAGTATTTT
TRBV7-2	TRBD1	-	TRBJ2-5	CASSWDRQETQYF	TGTGCCAGCAGCTGGGACAGACAAGAGACCCAGTACTTC
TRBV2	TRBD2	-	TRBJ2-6	CASTPGLAGSGANVLTF	TGTGCCAGTACACCGGGACTAGCGGGCTCTGGGGCCAACGTCCTGACTTTC
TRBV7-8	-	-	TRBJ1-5	CASSFQGGPQHF	TGTGCCAGCAGCTTTCAGGGAGGGCCCCAGCATTTT
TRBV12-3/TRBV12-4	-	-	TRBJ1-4	CASSLSSTTNEKLFF	TGTGCCAGCAGTTTAAGCTCTACAACTAATGAAAAACTGTTTTTT
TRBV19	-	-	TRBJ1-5	CASSGLINQPQHF	TGTGCCAGTAGCGGATTAATCAATCAGCCCCAGCATTTT
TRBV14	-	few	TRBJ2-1	CASSQGGSYNEQFF	TGTGCCAGCAGCCAAGGGGGCTCCTACAATGAGCAGTTCTTC
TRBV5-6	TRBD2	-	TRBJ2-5	CASKAAGGPGETQYF	TGTGCCAGCAAAGCGGCGGGAGGCCCGGGGGAGACCCAGTACTTC
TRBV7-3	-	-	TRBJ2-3	CASSSPGDTQYF	TGTGCCAGCAGCTCCCCGGGGGATACGCAGTATTTT
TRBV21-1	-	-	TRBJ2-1	CASSNPRAGGPPTREQFF	TGTGCCAGCAGCAATCCGCGGGCGGGAGGTCCCCCGACCCGTGAGCAGTTCTTC
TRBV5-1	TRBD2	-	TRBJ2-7	CASSFQSGSPIYEQYF	TGCGCCAGCAGCTTTCAAAGCGGGAGCCCAATATACGAGCAGTACTTC
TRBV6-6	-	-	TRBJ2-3	CASSSSGNPFGDTQYF	TGTGCCAGCAGTAGTAGCGGAAATCCTTTTGGAGATACGCAGTATTTT
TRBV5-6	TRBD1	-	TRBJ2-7	CASSAQGALGLYRDYEQYF	TGTGCCAGCAGCGCCCAGGGGGCCCTGGGCCTATACAGGGACTACGAGCAGTACTTC
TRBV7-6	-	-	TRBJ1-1	CASSLELYTEAFF	TGTGCCAGCAGCTTAGAACTGTACACTGAAGCTTTCTTT
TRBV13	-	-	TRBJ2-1	CASSLEIVAGALANEQFF	TGTGCCAGCAGCTTAGAAATAGTTGCGGGGGCCCTAGCAAATGAGCAGTTCTTC
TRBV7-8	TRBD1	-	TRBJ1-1	CASSDHLGQGNTEAFF	TGTGCCAGCAGCGACCACCTGGGACAGGGGAACACTGAAGCTTTCTTT
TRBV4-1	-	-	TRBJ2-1	CASSQEVNQASYNEQFF	TGCGCCAGCAGCCAAGAAGTGAACCAGGCCTCCTACAATGAGCAGTTCTTC
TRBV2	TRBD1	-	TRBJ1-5	CASSVDRDQLQHF	TGTGCCAGCAGTGTCGACAGGGACCAACTCCAGCATTTT
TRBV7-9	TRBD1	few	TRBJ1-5	CASSPDRGNQPQHF	TGTGCCAGCAGCCCCGACAGGGGCAATCAGCCCCAGCATTTT
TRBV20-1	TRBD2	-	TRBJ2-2	CSASPGLAAGELFF	TGCAGTGCTAGCCCGGGACTAGCAGCCGGGGAGCTGTTTTTT
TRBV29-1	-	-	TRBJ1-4	CSVRDLPNEKLFF	TGCAGCGTTCGGGACTTGCCTAATGAAAAACTGTTTTTT
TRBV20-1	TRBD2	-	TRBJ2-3	CSARGWGLAGVAADTQYF	TGCAGTGCTAGAGGGTGGGGACTAGCGGGAGTAGCCGCAGATACGCAGTATTTT
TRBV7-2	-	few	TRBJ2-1	CASSLASSYNEQFF	TGTGCCAGCAGCTTAGCGAGCTCCTACAATGAGCAGTTCTTC
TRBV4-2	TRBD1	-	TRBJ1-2	CASSQGTGGGIRYGYTF	TGTGCCAGCAGCCAAGGGACAGGGGGCGGAATCCGCTATGGCTACACCTTC
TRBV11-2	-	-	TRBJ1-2	CASSLDRGRGNYGYTF	TGTGCCAGCAGCTTAGATCGAGGGAGGGGGAACTATGGCTACACCTTC
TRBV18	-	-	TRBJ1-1	CASAGRNTEAFF	TGTGCCAGCGCAGGGAGGAACACTGAAGCTTTCTTT
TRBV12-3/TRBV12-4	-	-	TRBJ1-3	CASRVGVAGNTIYF	TGTGCCAGCAGAGTTGGAGTAGCTGGAAACACCATATATTTT
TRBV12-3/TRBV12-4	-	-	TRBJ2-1	CASSGRTRPHYNEQFF	TGTGCCAGCAGTGGGAGGACACGTCCCCACTACAATGAGCAGTTCTTC
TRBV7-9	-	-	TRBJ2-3	CASSLNFADTQYF	TGTGCCAGCAGCTTAAATTTCGCAGATACGCAGTATTTT
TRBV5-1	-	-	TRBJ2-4	CASSPGDITAGAKNIQYF	TGCGCCAGCAGTCCCGGCGATATAACAGCGGGAGCCAAAAACATTCAGTACTTC
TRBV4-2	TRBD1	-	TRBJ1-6	CASSQDLDRAHGSPLHF	TGTGCCAGCAGCCAAGATCTCGACAGGGCCCACGGATCACCCCTCCACTTT
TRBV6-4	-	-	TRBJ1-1	CASSDSSQGSTEAFF	TGTGCCAGCAGTGACTCGAGTCAGGGTAGCACTGAAGCTTTCTTT
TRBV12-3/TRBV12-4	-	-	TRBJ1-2	CASTIGANYGYTF	TGTGCCAGCACAATAGGGGCCAACTATGGCTACACCTTC
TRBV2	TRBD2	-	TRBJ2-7	CASTPTSGSYEQYF	TGTGCCAGCACCCCTACTAGCGGTTCCTACGAGCAGTACTTC
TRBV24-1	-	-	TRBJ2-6	CATDLLSSGSGANVLTF	TGTGCCACCGACCTCCTCTCCTCCGGCTCTGGGGCCAACGTCCTGACTTTC